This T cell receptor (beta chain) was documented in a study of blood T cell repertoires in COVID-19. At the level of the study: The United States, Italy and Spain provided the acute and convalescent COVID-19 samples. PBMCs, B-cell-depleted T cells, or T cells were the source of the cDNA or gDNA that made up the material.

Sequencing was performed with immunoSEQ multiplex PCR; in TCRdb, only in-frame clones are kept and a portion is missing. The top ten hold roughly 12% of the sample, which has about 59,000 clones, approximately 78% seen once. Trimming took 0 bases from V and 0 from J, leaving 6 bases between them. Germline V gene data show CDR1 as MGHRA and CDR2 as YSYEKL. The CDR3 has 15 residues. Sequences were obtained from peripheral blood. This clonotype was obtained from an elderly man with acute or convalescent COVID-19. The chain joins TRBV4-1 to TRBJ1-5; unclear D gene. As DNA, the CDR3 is TGCGCCAGCAGCCAAGATCCCAGTAGCAATCAGCCCCAGCATTTT. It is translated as CASSQDPSSNQPQHF.